This is a list of T cell receptor beta chains from one sample in a study of CD8+CD57+ T cells in acquired aplastic anemia. TCRdb fed the reads into MiXCR, producing one record per CDR3 protein. The table has about 180,000 distinct CDR3 sequences, 55% to 65% seen once. Sequenced sample: sorted CD4+, CD8+, or CD8+CD57+ T cells (not recorded which) from PBMCs. The origin of the receptors is a human donor with aplastic anemia. Each CDR3 is given with its conserved first and last residue. Fields, in order: CDR3 length, clone size, V gene, J gene, D gene, CDR3 protein, CDR3 DNA. The D gene is left open where the match is weak. Part of the rows lack a size; the others show once, few, many or a class for expanded clones.

>16|.|TRBV20-1|TRBJ2-3|.
CSARDPQGLSTDTQYF
TGCAGTGCTAGAGATCCACAAGGCCTCAGCACAGATACGCAGTATTTT
>15|.|TRBV7-9|TRBJ2-1|TRBD2
CASSQYGRERNEQFF
TGTGCCAGCAGCCAGTACGGGAGGGAAAGGAATGAGCAGTTCTTC
>13|.|TRBV7-9|TRBJ1-2|.
CASSLVWGDGYTF
TGTGCCAGCAGCTTAGTCTGGGGCGATGGCTACACCTTC
>15|many|TRBV5-1|TRBJ1-1|.
CASSLTGYMNTEAFF
TGCGCCAGCAGCTTGACAGGGTATATGAACACTGAAGCTTTCTTT
>15|.|TRBV2|TRBJ2-1|.
CASSQKPGQYNEQFF
TGTGCCAGCAGCCAAAAGCCGGGACAATACAATGAGCAGTTCTTC
>16|.|TRBV7-7|TRBJ2-2|.
CASSLFSDRGSGELFF
TGTGCCAGCAGCTTGTTCTCAGATAGGGGCTCCGGGGAGCTGTTTTTT
>14|few|TRBV27|TRBJ2-1|.
CASSLSETYNGQFF
TGTGCCAGCAGTTTATCCGAGACCTACAATGGGCAGTTCTTC
>15|many|TRBV2|TRBJ2-4|.
CASSVTPGYKNIQYF
TGTGCCAGCAGTGTTACCCCGGGATACAAAAACATTCAGTACTTC
>13|.|TRBV29-1|TRBJ2-1|.
CSDVLSGGNEQFF
TGCAGTGATGTGCTGAGCGGCGGGAATGAGCAGTTCTTC
>13|.|TRBV20-1|TRBJ1-1|TRBD1
CSAWTGDVTQAFF
TGCAGTGCCTGGACAGGGGACGTCACCCAAGCTTTCTTT
>15|.|TRBV10-3|TRBJ2-2|TRBD1
CAISGTGMNTGELFF
TGTGCCATCAGTGGGACAGGGATGAACACCGGGGAGCTGTTTTTT
>11|.|TRBV6-1|TRBJ2-3|.
CASSDIDTQYF
TGTGCCAGCAGTGATATAGATACGCAGTATTTT
>20|few|TRBV20-1|TRBJ2-1|TRBD2
CSAQRTQGTSGPSSYNEQFF
TGCAGTGCTCAAAGAACACAGGGGACTAGCGGCCCAAGCTCCTACAATGAGCAGTTCTTC
>12|many|TRBV10-2|TRBJ1-3|.
CASSEFPYAIYF
TGCGCCAGCAGTGAGTTTCCATACGCCATATATTTT
>17|.|TRBV3-1|TRBJ2-1|.
CASSPRLGRVFYNEQFF
TGTGCCAGCAGCCCCCGGCTGGGCAGGGTGTTCTACAATGAGCAGTTCTTC
>16|many|TRBV11-2|TRBJ2-7|.
CASSLDHREGGYEQYF
TGTGCCAGCAGCTTAGATCACAGGGAGGGAGGCTACGAGCAGTACTTC
>15|.|TRBV10-3|TRBJ1-3|.
CAISEGPRSGNTIYF
TGTGCCATCAGTGAGGGTCCACGCTCTGGAAACACCATATATTTT
>15|.|TRBV9|TRBJ2-5|.
CASSVATGGQETQYF
TGTGCCAGCAGCGTAGCTACTGGCGGCCAAGAGACCCAGTACTTC
>13|.|TRBV19|TRBJ1-1|TRBD1
CASSNVRGPEAFF
TGTGCCAGTAGTAACGTCAGGGGGCCTGAAGCTTTCTTT
>14|many|TRBV4-1|TRBJ2-7|.
CASSQEATMHEQYF
TGCGCCAGCAGCCAAGAAGCCACTATGCACGAGCAGTACTTC
>17|many|TRBV10-3|TRBJ2-3|.
CAISDSGTRGATDTQYF
TGTGCCATCAGTGACTCGGGGACCCGAGGCGCCACAGATACGCAGTATTTT
>20|.|TRBV15|TRBJ2-3|TRBD2
CATSRGTNSSLVPGGDTQYF
TGTGCCACCAGCAGAGGAACCAATAGCAGCTTAGTACCGGGAGGAGATACGCAGTATTTT
>14|.|TRBV7-2|TRBJ1-2|.
CASSLPTGTSGYTF
TGTGCCAGCAGCTTACCAACCGGGACAAGCGGCTACACCTTC